This TCR beta chain was retrieved from a study of blood T cell repertoires in COVID-19. In the study overall: From T cells, B-cell-depleted T cells, or PBMCs came the material, which was cDNA or gDNA.

The table came from immunoSEQ multiplex PCR; TCRdb's copy has only in-frame clones and leaves some out. The sample has 140,000 to 150,000 clones, about nine tenths seen once. This CDR3 region has 15 residues. Germline CDR1 SGHNT, CDR2 YENEEA. V lost 5 bases to trimming and J lost 7 bases; unmatched junction nucleotides: 8. The chain is built from TRBV11-3 and TRBJ2-1, with 10 bases identical to TRBD2. The sample was peripheral blood. This TCR was sampled from a man aged 45-60 years who had recovered from COVID-19. CDR3 sequence (DNA): TGTGCCAGCAGCCCGTGGACTAGCGGAAATAATGAGCAGTTCTTC. Amino acids: CASSPWTSGNNEQFF.